The 21 T cell receptor beta chains given below trace back to one sample, sequenced in a study of T cell responses to AZD1222 COVID-19 vaccine. Produced via immunoSEQ multiplex PCR; TCRdb's table is partial and in-frame only. This table holds around 110,000 clones, 92% found once. Specimen: peripheral blood, collected 28 days after the second AZD1222 dose. The origin of the receptors is an adult who received the AZD1222 COVID-19 vaccine.

The chain joins TRBV4-2 to TRBJ2-7; TRBD1 might be the D (5 bases). This CDR3 region has 14 residues. Between the trimmed V and J ends, which lost 1 base and 0 bases, there was a span of 7 bases. In germline, CDR1 is LGHNA, CDR2 YNFKEQ. The CDR3 sequence: CASSQGGGSYEQYF. DNA for the CDR3: TGTGCCAGCAGCCAAGGGGGCGGCTCCTACGAGCAGTACTTC.

This clone appeared a single time. This chain links TRBV19 with TRBJ1-1; D might be TRBD1 (5 bases). Between the trimmed V and J ends, which lost 3 bases and 0 bases, there was a span of 14 bases. Germline lookup yields CDR1 LNHDA and CDR2 SQIVND (reference sequence). The CDR3 consists of 16 residues. The CDR3, as DNA: TGTGCCAGTAGTATGTCCAGGGTCGGGGTGAACACTGAAGCTTTCTTT. Translating gives CASSMSRVGVNTEAFF. The whole variable domain, remainder taken from reference TRBV19 and TRBJ1-1, is DGGITQSPKYLFRKEGQNVTLSCEQNLNHDAMYWYRQDPGQGLRLIYYSQIVNDFQKGDIAEGYSVSREKKESFPLTVTSAQKNPTAFYLCASSMSRVGVNTEAFFGQGTRLTVV.

This chain connects TRBV7-9 to TRBJ2-5; D remains ambiguous. The CDR3 runs 13 residues. V was trimmed by 1 base and J by 5 bases, leaving 8 bases between them. Looked up from germline, CDR1 is SEHNR and CDR2 is FQNEAQ (reference sequence). The CDR3 region is CASSLDFPETQYF. The CDR3 DNA reads as TGTGCCAGCAGCTTAGATTTTCCGGAGACCCAGTACTTC.

This clone was recorded only once. V is TRBV28 and J is TRBJ2-7; TRBD2 agrees at 8 bases. J was trimmed by 5 bases and V by 7 bases; bases with no gene match: 4. Germline lookup yields CDR1 MDHEN and CDR2 SYDVKM. CDR3 length equals 12 residues. As DNA, the CDR3 is TGTGCCAGCAATAAAGCGGGAGACGAGCAGTACTTC. Protein sequence: CASNKAGDEQYF.

The chain has TRBV20-1 and TRBJ1-1; no definite D call. The CDR3 extends over 11 amino acids. Trimming left V 7 bases short and J 1 base short, with 7 bases between. Germline V gene data show CDR1 as DFQATT and CDR2 as SNEGSKA (reference sequence). This CDR3 is CSVGGNTEAFF. DNA for the CDR3: TGCAGTGTAGGTGGGAACACTGAAGCTTTCTTT.

V and J are TRBV7-3 and TRBJ2-7; 9 nucleotides agree with TRBD2. In germline, CDR1 is SGHTA, CDR2 FQGTGA. V shed 6 bases and J 7 bases; nucleotides not matched to a gene: 10. The CDR3 consists of 14 residues. CDR3 residues: CASRLSGGLGEQYF. The CDR3 DNA is TGTGCCAGCAGACTTAGCGGGGGCCTCGGGGAGCAGTACTTC.

This chain joins TRBV30 and TRBJ2-7, with D uncertain. This CDR3 spans 15 amino acids. V was trimmed by 5 bases and J by 4 bases, leaving 21 bases between them. Germline CDR1 and CDR2: GTSNPN and SVGIG (reference sequence). The CDR3 protein is CAWGQVAGAIYEQYF. DNA for the CDR3: TGTGCCTGGGGCCAGGTGGCAGGAGCTATTTACGAGCAGTACTTC.

This chain links TRBV28 with TRBJ2-7, with 8 bases identical to TRBD1. The J segment lost 3 bases and the V segment lost 3 bases, leaving 4 bases of the junction unmatched. Germline V gene sequence: CDR1 MDHEN, CDR2 SYDVKM. The CDR3 has 14 residues. The CDR3 DNA sequence: TGTGCCAGCAGTTTGACAGGGGATCTCTACGAGCAGTACTTC. Its translation: CASSLTGDLYEQYF.

The gene calls are TRBV9 and TRBJ1-2, with TRBD1 as a possible D gene (5 bases). The V end lost 2 bases, the J end lost 6 bases, and 17 bases lay between the germline ends. The CDR3 totals 15 residues. Germline V gives CDR1 SGDLS, CDR2 YYNGEE. Written as DNA, the CDR3 is TGTGCCAGCAGCGTTACTCCCAGGGTCGTAAATGGCTACACCTTC. As protein: CASSVTPRVVNGYTF.

Concerning this clone: The junction differs from germline at one of its ends, possibly a read error. The chain employs TRBV27 and TRBJ1-5; 11 bases line up with TRBD1. CDR3 length: 17 residues. Germline values: CDR1 MNHEY, CDR2 SMNVEV (reference sequence). The CDR3 protein is CASSSGPRTGGNQPQHF. CDR3 DNA sequence: TGTGCCAGCAGTTCCGGGCCAAGGACAGGGGGCAACCAGCCCCAGCATTTT.

The V call is TRBV6-6, the J call TRBJ2-2; D might be TRBD2 (5 bases). The germline V gene has CDR1 MNHNY and CDR2 SVGAGI (reference sequence). The CDR3 length is 16 residues. Trimming left V 0 bases short and J 0 bases short, with 8 bases between. The CDR3 is CASSYSRRTNTGELFF. As DNA, the CDR3 is TGTGCCAGCAGTTACTCGAGGAGGACGAACACCGGGGAGCTGTTTTTT.

This clone was counted once. V is TRBV19 and J is TRBJ2-2; the D is unclear. CDR1 is LNHDA and CDR2 is SQIVND in the germline V gene (reference sequence). CDR3 length equals 12 residues. Trimming left V 6 bases short and J 6 bases short, with 8 bases between. CDR3 DNA: TGTGCCAGTAGAGGCCCCCCCGGGGAGCTGTTTTTT. It translates to CASRGPPGELFF.

The V call is TRBV7-9, the J call TRBJ2-7, with no clear D. The germline CDR1 and CDR2 sequences are SEHNR and FQNEAQ (reference sequence). The V end was cut by 3 bases, the J end by 7 bases, with 10 bases between. This CDR3 contains 12 residues. CDR3 coding DNA: TGTGCCAGCAGCTTTGATGGGGTTGAGCAGTACTTC. Its translation is CASSFDGVEQYF.

The genes are TRBV12-3 or TRBV12-4 and TRBJ1-2; the D gene is possibly TRBD1 (5 bases). The ends were cut back, 6 bases at V and 8 bases at J, with 16 bases in the middle. The CDR3 length is 13 residues. CDR3 bases: TGTGCCAGCAGCCTCCAGGGTCGAGTCGGCTACACCTTC. As protein: CASSLQGRVGYTF.

V gene TRBV5-1 combines with J gene TRBJ2-1, with D possibly TRBD1 on 5 matching bases. CDR1 is SGHRS, CDR2 YFSETQ, per germline. Trimming left V 1 base short and J 8 bases short, with 7 bases between. The CDR3 covers 12 residues. The CDR3 sequence: CASSLPTDEQFF. The CDR3, as DNA: TGCGCCAGCAGCTTGCCGACAGATGAGCAGTTCTTC.

This chain connects TRBV5-1 to TRBJ1-6; D unclear. Trimming took 0 bases from V and 4 from J, leaving 8 bases between them. The CDR3 totals 15 residues. CDR1 is SGHRS, CDR2 YFSETQ, per germline. In DNA form, the CDR3 reads TGCGCCAGCAGCTTGGTCGGTTTGTATAATTCACCCCTCCACTTT. Residues: CASSLVGLYNSPLHF.

This sequence joins TRBV10-2 and TRBJ2-3; weak D call: TRBD1 (6 bases). V was clipped by 6 bases and J by 1 base, with 14 bases between them. Germline CDR1 WSHSY, CDR2 SAAADI. The CDR3 extends over 15 amino acids. CDR3 loop: CASSVQGFGTDTQYF. As DNA, the CDR3 is TGCGCCAGCAGCGTACAGGGATTCGGCACAGATACGCAGTATTTT.

The rearrangement links TRBV5-4 to TRBJ2-7; D is uncertain. The V end lost 0 bases, the J end lost 2 bases, and 9 bases lay between the germline ends. Looked up from germline, CDR1 is SGHNT and CDR2 is YYREEE (reference sequence). The CDR3 runs 14 residues. This CDR3 is CASSLDVTTYEQYF. The CDR3 DNA follows: TGTGCCAGCAGCTTGGACGTCACTACCTACGAGCAGTACTTC.

The chain links TRBV6-5 to TRBJ1-1, with 7 nucleotides matching TRBD1. The CDR3 runs 15 residues. The germline CDR1 and CDR2 sequences are MNHEY and SVGAGI. Trimming took 5 bases from V and 0 from J; bases not matched to a gene: 6. CDR3 protein: CASSRDREMNTEAFF. CDR3 coding DNA: TGTGCCAGCAGTCGAGACAGGGAGATGAACACTGAAGCTTTCTTT.

The chain carries TRBV4-2 and TRBJ1-2, with TRBD1 as a possible D gene (5 bases). The germline V gene encodes CDR1 LGHNA and CDR2 YNFKEQ. The germline V and J ends were trimmed by 1 base and 8 bases, with 20 bases remaining between them. There are 16 residues in the CDR3. The CDR3 DNA follows: TGTGCCAGCAGCCAAGGGGTTAGTCGGGCAGGGAGAGGCTACACCTTC. Translated, it gives CASSQGVSRAGRGYTF.

The rearrangement links TRBV11-2 to TRBJ1-1, with no clear D. The CDR3 length is 13 residues. Germline lookup yields CDR1 SGHAT and CDR2 FQNNGV. The V end lost 5 bases, the J end lost 3 bases, and 10 bases lay between the germline ends. For the CDR3, the DNA is TGTGCCAGCAGCCCCCAACTTGACACTGAAGCTTTCTTT. As protein: CASSPQLDTEAFF.